This TCR beta chain was captured in a study of regulatory T cells in long-lasting Graves disease. Study context: Newly diagnosed Graves' patients took antithyroid drugs under 3 months.

Arm-PCR of CDR3 regions with iRepertoire HTBI primers generated TCR beta libraries. TCRdb used MiXCR to reprocess the multiplex PCR reads, holding one entry per CDR3 protein. The table lists 250,000 to 300,000 distinct CDR3 sequences, 15% to 20% of them singletons. Time point meaning: newly diagnosed GD, antithyroid drugs for less than 3 months. Extracted PBMC RNA gave rise to the TCR library. There are many counts of this clonotype. The same sample was also used in a study of T cells in Graves' hyperthyroidism and ophthalmopathy. That investigation notes: Stable disease denoted Graves' hyperthyroidism without ophthalmopathy progression within 18 months.

The sequence was obtained from a woman under 40 with Graves disease. The sequences come from peripheral blood mononuclear cells (PBMCs), collected at new diagnosis, from a patient treated with antithyroid drugs.

CDR3 bases: TGCAGTGCTAGAGCCGACTCCCCAAAAAACTATGGCTACACCTTC. Translated: CSARADSPKNYGYTF. The rearrangement uses TRBV20-1 and TRBJ1-2, with no clear D. Germline V lookup: CDR1 DFQATT, CDR2 SNEGSKA (reference sequence). V was clipped by 1 base and J by 2 bases, with 14 bases between them. There are 15 residues in the CDR3.